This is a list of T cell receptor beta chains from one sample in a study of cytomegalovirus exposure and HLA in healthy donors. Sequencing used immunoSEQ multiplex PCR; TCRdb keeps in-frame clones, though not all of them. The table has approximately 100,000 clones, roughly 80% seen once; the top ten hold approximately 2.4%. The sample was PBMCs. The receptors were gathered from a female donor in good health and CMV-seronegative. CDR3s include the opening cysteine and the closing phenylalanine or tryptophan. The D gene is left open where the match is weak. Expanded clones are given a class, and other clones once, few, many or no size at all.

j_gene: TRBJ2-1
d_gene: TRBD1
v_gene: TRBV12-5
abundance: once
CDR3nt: TGTGCTAGTGGTTATCCGGGACAGCTCAACAATGAGCAGTTCTTC
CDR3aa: CASGYPGQLNNEQFF

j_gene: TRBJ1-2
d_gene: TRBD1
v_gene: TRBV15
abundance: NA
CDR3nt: TGTGCCACCAGCAGAGGTTATCGACAGGGGAGAGCCCACTATGGCTACACCTTC
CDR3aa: CATSRGYRQGRAHYGYTF

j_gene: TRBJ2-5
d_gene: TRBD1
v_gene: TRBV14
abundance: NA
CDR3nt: TGTGCCAGCAGCCCAATCCAGGGGGCATTCAGGGAGACCCAGTACTTC
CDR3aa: CASSPIQGAFRETQYF

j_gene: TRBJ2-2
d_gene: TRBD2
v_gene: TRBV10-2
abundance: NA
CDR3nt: TGCGCCAGCAAAGGACTAGCGGTGAACACCGGGGAGCTGTTTTTT
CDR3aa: CASKGLAVNTGELFF

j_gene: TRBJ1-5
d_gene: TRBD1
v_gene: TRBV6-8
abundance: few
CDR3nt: TGTGCCACCTCGCGGACAGGGAGTTCTTCGGGACAGCCCCAGCATTTT
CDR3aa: CATSRTGSSSGQPQHF

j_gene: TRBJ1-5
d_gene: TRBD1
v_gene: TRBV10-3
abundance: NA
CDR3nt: TGTGCCATCAGTGGACAGGGCGGTCAGCCCCAGCATTTT
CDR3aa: CAISGQGGQPQHF

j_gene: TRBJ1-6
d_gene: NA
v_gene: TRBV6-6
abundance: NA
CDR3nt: TGTGCCAGCAGTTACAGACAGGATAATTCACCCCTCCACTTT
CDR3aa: CASSYRQDNSPLHF

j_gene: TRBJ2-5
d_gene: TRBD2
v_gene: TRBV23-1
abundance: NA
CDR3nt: TGCGCCAGCCGGGGGGGTCGGGTACAAGAGACCCAGTACTTC
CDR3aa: CASRGGRVQETQYF

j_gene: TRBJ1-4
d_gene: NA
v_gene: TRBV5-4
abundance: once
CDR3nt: TGTGCCAGCAGCTTGGCCGGAGGGGATGGGGAAAAACTGTTTTTT
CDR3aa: CASSLAGGDGEKLFF

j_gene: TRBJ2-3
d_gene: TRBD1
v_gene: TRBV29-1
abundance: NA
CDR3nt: TGCAGCGGAAATACAGGGGCCAGAACAGATACGCAGTATTTT
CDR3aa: CSGNTGARTDTQYF

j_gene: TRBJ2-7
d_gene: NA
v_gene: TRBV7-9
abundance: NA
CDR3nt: TGTGCCAGCAGCTTAAATGGGCGTTTCTACGAGCAGTACTTC
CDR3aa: CASSLNGRFYEQYF

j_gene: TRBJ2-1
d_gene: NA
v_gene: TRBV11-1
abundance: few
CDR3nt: TGTGCCAGCAGCTTAGAACGGGATGAGCAGTTCTTC
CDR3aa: CASSLERDEQFF

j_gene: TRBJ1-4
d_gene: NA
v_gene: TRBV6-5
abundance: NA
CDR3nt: TGTGCCAGCAGTTACTCGACCGGGGAAAAAAATGAAAAACTGTTTTTT
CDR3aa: CASSYSTGEKNEKLFF

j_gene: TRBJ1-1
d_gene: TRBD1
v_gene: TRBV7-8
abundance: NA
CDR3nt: TGTGCCAGCAGCTTAGAGCAGGGGGCGGTCACCACTGAAGCTTTCTTT
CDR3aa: CASSLEQGAVTTEAFF

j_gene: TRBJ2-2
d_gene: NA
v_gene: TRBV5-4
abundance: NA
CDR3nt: TGTGCCAGCAGCTTGGGACCACTAGTCAACACCGGGGAGCTGTTTTTT
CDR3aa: CASSLGPLVNTGELFF

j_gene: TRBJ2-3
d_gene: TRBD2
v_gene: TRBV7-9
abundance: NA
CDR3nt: TGTGCCAGCAGCTCAGGACTAGCGGTTGGCACAGATACGCAGTATTTT
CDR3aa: CASSSGLAVGTDTQYF

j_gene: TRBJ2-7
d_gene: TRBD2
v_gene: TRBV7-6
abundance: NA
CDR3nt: TGTGCCAGCAGCTTAGGGAGCGGGGGGGCCGACGAGCAGTACTTC
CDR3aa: CASSLGSGGADEQYF

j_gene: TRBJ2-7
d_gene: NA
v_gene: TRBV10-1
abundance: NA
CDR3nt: TGCGCCAGCATGGTGCGGAACCCCTACGAGCAGTACTTC
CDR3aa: CASMVRNPYEQYF

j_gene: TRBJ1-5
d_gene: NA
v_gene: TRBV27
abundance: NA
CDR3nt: TGTGCCAGCAGTTTCTTTAGCAATCAGCCCCAGCATTTT
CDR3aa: CASSFFSNQPQHF

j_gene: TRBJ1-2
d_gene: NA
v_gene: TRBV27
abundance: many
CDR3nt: TGTGCCAGCAGTTTCAACCTCGGGGGTGGCTACACCTTC
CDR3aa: CASSFNLGGGYTF

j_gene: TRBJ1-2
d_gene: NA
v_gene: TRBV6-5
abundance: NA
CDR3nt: TGTGCCAGCAGGGACAGCTTCAACTATGGCTACACCTTC
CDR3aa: CASRDSFNYGYTF

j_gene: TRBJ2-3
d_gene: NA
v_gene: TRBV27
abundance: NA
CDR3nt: TGTGCCAGCAGTCCAAAACTCAATACGCAGTATTTT
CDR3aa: CASSPKLNTQYF

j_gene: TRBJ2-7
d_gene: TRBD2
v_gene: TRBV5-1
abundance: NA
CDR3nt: TGCGCCAGCAGACTAGCGGGGGATGTTGACGAGCAGTACTTC
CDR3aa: CASRLAGDVDEQYF

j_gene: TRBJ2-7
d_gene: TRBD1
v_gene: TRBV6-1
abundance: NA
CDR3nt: TGTGCCAGCAGTGAAATGGGGGGACAGGGCTCCTACGAGCAGTACTTC
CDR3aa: CASSEMGGQGSYEQYF

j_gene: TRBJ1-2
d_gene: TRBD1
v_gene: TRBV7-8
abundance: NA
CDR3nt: TGTGCCAGCAGCTTACCGGGTCAGACAGGGGGGTTAAACTATGGCTACACCTTC
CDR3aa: CASSLPGQTGGLNYGYTF

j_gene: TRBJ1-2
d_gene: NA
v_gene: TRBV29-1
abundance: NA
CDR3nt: TGCAGCGTGTCCACCGGGGGGAATGGCTACACCTTC
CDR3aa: CSVSTGGNGYTF

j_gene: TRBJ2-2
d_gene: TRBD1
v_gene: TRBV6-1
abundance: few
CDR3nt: TGTGCCAGCAGTGAATGGACAGGGGTCACCGGGGAGCTGTTTTTT
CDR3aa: CASSEWTGVTGELFF

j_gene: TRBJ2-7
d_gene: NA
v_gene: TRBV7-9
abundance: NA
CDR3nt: TGTGCCAGCAGCCTTGGACAAAACTCCTACGAGCAGTACTTC
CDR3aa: CASSLGQNSYEQYF

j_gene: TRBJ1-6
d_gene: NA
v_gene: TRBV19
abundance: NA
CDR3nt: TGTGCCAGTAGTATTATTTCCGGGGGAAGCGACTCACCCCTCCACTTT
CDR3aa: CASSIISGGSDSPLHF

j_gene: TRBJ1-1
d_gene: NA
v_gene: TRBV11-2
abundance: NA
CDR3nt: TGTGCCAGCAGCTTAGAGGCAGGGGTTGCTGAAGCTTTCTTT
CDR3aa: CASSLEAGVAEAFF

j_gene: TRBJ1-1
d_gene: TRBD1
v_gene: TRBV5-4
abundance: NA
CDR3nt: TGTGCCAGCAGCGGGACAGGGCGGACTGAAGCTTTCTTT
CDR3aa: CASSGTGRTEAFF

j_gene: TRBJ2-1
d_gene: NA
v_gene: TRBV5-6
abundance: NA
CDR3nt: TGTGCCAGCAGCTTGGGAGGGAATGAGCAGTTCTTC
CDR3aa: CASSLGGNEQFF

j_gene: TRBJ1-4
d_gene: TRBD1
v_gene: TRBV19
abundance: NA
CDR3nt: TGTGCCAGTAAGCGGGACAGGGCAACTAATGAAAAACTGTTTTTT
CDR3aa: CASKRDRATNEKLFF

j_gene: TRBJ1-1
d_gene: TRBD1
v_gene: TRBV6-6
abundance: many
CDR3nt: TGTGCCAGCAGCCAGACAGGGGAGGGAGCAGCTTTCTTT
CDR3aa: CASSQTGEGAAFF

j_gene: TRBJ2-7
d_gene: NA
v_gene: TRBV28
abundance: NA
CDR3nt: TGTGCCAGCAGTGCGCTGTTCTACGAGCAGTACTTC
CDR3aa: CASSALFYEQYF

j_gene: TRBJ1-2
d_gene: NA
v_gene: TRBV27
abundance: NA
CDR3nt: TGTGCCAGCTGGACGCAGGGCTATGGCTACACCTTC
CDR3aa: CASWTQGYGYTF

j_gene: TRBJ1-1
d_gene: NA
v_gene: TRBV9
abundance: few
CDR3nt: TGTGCCAGCAGCTCCTCGACGGGGAACACTGAAGCTTTCTTT
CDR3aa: CASSSSTGNTEAFF

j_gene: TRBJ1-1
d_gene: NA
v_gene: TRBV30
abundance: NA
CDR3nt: TGTGCCTGGAATTGGGAGGGAACTGAAGCTTTCTTT
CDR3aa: CAWNWEGTEAFF

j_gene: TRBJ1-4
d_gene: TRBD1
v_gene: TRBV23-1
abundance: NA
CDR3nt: TGCGCCAGCAGTCAACGGACAGGGCGGCGGGAAAAACTGTTTTTT
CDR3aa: CASSQRTGRREKLFF

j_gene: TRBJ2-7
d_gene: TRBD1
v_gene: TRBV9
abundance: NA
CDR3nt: TGTGCCAGCAGCTTATACCGGGACAGAGAACTTGAGCAGTACTTC
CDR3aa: CASSLYRDRELEQYF

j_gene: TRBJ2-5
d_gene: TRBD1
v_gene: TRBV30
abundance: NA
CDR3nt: TGTGCCTGGAGGCCTACAGGGGGTCCCCAAGAGACCCAGTACTTC
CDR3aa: CAWRPTGGPQETQYF

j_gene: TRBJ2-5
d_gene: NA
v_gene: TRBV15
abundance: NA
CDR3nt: TGTGCCACTCATGAGGGTGGGCAAGAGACCCAGTACTTC
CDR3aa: CATHEGGQETQYF

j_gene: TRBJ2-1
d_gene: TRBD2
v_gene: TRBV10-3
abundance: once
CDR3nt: TGTGCCATCAGCGAAAAACACACTAGCGGGGGGGAAGGTGAGCAGTTCTTC
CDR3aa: CAISEKHTSGGEGEQFF

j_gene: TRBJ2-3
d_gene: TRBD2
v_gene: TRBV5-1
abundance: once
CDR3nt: TGCGCCAGCAGCACAGGACTAGCGGGGGGTGGAGATACGCAGTATTTT
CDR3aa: CASSTGLAGGGDTQYF

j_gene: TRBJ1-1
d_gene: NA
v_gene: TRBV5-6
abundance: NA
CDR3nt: TGTGCCAGCAGCTCCTTCTCGAAGAGTACTGAAGCTTTCTTT
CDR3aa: CASSSFSKSTEAFF

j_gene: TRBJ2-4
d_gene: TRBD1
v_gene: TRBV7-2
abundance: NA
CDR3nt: TGTGCCAGCAGCTTAACCCTTGACAGGGGAAGCATTCAGTACTTC
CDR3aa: CASSLTLDRGSIQYF

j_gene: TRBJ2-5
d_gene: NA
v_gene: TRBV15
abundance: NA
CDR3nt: TGTGCCACCAGCTCGCGCGGGGGCAGGATCGCGGAGACCCAGTACTTC
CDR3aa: CATSSRGGRIAETQYF

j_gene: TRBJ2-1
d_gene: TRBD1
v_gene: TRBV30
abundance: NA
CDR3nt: TGTGCCTGGACCCTACAGGGGGGAGAGCAGTTCTTC
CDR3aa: CAWTLQGGEQFF

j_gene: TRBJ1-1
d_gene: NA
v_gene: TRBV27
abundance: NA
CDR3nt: TGTGCCAGCAGAGCCTCGGGGGGCACTGAAGCTTTCTTT
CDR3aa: CASRASGGTEAFF